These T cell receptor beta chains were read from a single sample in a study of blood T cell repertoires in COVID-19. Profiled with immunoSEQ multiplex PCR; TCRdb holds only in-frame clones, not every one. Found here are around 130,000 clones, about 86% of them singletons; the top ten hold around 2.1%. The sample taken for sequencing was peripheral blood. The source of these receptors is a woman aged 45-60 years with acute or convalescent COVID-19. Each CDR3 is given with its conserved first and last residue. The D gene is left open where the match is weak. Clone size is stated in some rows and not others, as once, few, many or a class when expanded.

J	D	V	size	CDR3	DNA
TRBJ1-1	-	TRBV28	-	CASSLWEMNTEAFF	TGTGCCAGCAGTTTGTGGGAGATGAACACTGAAGCTTTCTTT
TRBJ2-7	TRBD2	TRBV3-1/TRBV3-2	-	CASSPGTNVGEREQYF	TGTGCCAGCAGCCCCGGGACTAATGTGGGGGAACGGGAGCAGTACTTC
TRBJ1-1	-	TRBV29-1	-	CSVGPWAGTEAFF	TGCAGCGTTGGACCCTGGGCTGGAACTGAAGCTTTCTTT
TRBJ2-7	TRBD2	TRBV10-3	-	CAITPGLAGGGDEQYF	TGTGCCATCACCCCAGGACTAGCGGGGGGCGGTGACGAGCAGTACTTC
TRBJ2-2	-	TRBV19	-	CASSQGWTGELFF	TGTGCCAGTAGCCAGGGTTGGACCGGGGAGCTGTTTTTT
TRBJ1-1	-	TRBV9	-	CASSMGGTEAFF	TGTGCCAGCAGCATGGGGGGCACTGAAGCTTTCTTT
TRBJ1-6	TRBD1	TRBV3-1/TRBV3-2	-	CASSHAPGQGVPYNSPLHF	TGTGCCAGCAGCCACGCCCCTGGACAGGGGGTACCTTATAATTCACCCCTCCACTTT
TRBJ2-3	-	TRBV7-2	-	CASSLAGVTDTQYF	TGTGCCAGCAGCTTAGCGGGAGTCACAGATACGCAGTATTTT
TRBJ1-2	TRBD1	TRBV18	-	CASSPQDRGAIRGYTF	TGTGCCAGCTCACCACAGGACAGGGGCGCTATCCGCGGCTACACCTTC
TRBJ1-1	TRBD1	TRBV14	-	CASRGQLNTEAFF	TGTGCCAGCAGGGGACAGCTGAACACTGAAGCTTTCTTT
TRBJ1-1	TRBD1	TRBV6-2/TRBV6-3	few	CASSAQGRWLNTEAFF	TGTGCCAGCAGTGCACAGGGGAGGTGGCTGAACACTGAAGCTTTCTTT
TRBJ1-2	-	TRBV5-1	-	CASSPGGGANYGYTF	TGCGCCAGCAGCCCGGGAGGGGGTGCAAACTATGGCTACACCTTC
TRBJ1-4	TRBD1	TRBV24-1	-	CATSDIGQDEKLFF	TGTGCCACCAGTGATATTGGACAGGATGAAAAACTGTTTTTT
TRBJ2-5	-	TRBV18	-	CASSPPGLQETQYF	TGTGCCAGCTCACCACCGGGACTCCAAGAGACCCAGTACTTC
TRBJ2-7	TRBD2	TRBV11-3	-	CASSSGLAGPYEQYF	TGTGCCAGCAGCTCCGGACTAGCGGGTCCCTACGAGCAGTACTTC
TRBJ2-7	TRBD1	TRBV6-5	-	CASSLQDRGPYEQYF	TGTGCCAGCAGCCTACAAGACAGGGGGCCCTACGAGCAGTACTTC
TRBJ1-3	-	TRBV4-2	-	CASSSYTPNTIYF	TGTGCCAGCAGCTCCTATACTCCAAACACCATATATTTT
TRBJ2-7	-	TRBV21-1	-	CASSLHEQYF	TGTGCCAGCAGCCTCCACGAGCAGTACTTC
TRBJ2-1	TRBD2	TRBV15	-	CATSRRGGYNEQFF	TGTGCCACCAGCAGGCGGGGGGGCTACAATGAGCAGTTCTTC
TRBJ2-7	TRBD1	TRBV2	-	CASRADRAYEQYF	TGTGCCAGCAGGGCGGACAGGGCCTACGAGCAGTACTTC
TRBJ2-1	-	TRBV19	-	CASSMDRWNEQFF	TGTGCCAGTAGTATGGACAGATGGAATGAGCAGTTCTTC
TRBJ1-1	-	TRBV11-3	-	CASSLDGQNTEAFF	TGTGCCAGCAGCTTAGATGGACAGAACACTGAAGCTTTCTTT